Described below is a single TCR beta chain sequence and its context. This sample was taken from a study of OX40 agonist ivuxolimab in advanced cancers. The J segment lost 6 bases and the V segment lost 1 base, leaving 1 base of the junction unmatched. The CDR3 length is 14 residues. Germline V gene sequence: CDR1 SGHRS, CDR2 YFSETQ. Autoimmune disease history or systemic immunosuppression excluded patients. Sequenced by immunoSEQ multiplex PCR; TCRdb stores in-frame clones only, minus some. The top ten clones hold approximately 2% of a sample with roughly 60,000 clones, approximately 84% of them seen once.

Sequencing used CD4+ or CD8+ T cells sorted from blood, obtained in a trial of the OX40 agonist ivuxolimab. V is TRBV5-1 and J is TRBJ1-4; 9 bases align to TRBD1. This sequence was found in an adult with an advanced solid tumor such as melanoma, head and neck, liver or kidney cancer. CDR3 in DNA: TGCGCCAGCAGCTTGACAGGGGGCGATGAAAAACTGTTTTTT. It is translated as CASSLTGGDEKLFF.